This T cell receptor beta chain was obtained from a study of radiotherapy plus CTLA-4 blockade in lung cancer. Study-wide background: Disease control was present in around a third of patients, and objective responses in roughly 17%.

Of note for this clone: The antigen remains undetermined.

J lost 9 bases, V lost 5 bases, and 10 bases had no gene match. CDR1 SGHTA and CDR2 FQGNSA come from the germline V gene. This CDR3 is built from 14 residues. Findings and caveats of the study: Some TCR clones had been derived from tumors. These clones expanded in peripheral blood after radiotherapy plus ipilimumab.

TCRdb keeps only in-frame clones here, not all; method: immunoSEQ multiplex PCR. The sample contains 35,000 to 45,000 clones, over 60% of which appear only once. This TCR came from a human donor with non-small cell lung cancer whose response to radiotherapy plus ipilimumab could not be evaluated. The chain combines TRBV7-2 with TRBJ2-7, with 10 bases identical to TRBD2. Sequenced material: peripheral blood, taken from a patient treated with radiotherapy plus ipilimumab. DNA of the CDR3: TGTGCCAGCAGCCAATCTAGCGGGAGTTGGGGGCAGTACTTC. It translates to CASSQSSGSWGQYF.